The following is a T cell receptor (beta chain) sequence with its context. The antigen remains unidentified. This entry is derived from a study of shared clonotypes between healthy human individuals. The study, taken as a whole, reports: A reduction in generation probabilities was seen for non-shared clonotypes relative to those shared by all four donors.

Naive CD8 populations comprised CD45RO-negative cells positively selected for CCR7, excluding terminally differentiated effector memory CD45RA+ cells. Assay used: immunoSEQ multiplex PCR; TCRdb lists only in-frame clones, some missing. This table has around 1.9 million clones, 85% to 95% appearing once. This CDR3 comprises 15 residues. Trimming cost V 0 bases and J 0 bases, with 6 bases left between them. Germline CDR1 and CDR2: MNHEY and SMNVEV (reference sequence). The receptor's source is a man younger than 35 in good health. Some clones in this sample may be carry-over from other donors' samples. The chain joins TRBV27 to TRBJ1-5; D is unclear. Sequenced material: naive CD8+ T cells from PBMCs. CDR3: CASSLSPYSNQPQHF. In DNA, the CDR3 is TGTGCCAGCAGTTTATCACCCTATAGCAATCAGCCCCAGCATTTT.